This T cell receptor beta chain was obtained from a study of T cell repertoires in cytomegalovirus infection. This CDR3 is 11 amino acids long. Trimming stripped 3 bases from V and 10 bases from J, with 9 bases between. The germline CDR1 and CDR2 sequences are SNHLY and FYNNEI. TCRdb re-analysed the reads in MiXCR, keeping a single row per CDR3 protein. The sample contains approximately 550,000 distinct CDR3 sequences, more than 15% of which appear only once. This clonotype has at least ten counts. The sequencing input was CD8+ T cells from PBMCs. The source of this sequence is a human donor in good health (CMV status not recorded). Some clones in this sample may be carry-over from other donors' samples. The chain is built from TRBV2 and TRBJ1-1; D unclear. The CDR3 DNA follows: TGTGCCAGCAGTGAGCGGGGAGGAGCTTTCTTT. Residues: CASSERGGAFF. Together with reference TRBV2 and TRBJ1-1, the CDR3 gives the full variable domain: EPEVTQTPSHQVTQMGQEVILRCVPISNHLYFYWYRQILGQKVEFLVSFYNNEISEKSEIFDDQFSVERPDGSNFTLKIRSTKLEDSAMYFCASSERGGAFFGQGTRLTVV.